One and the same sample provided the 12 T cell receptor beta chains below, sequenced in a study of beta chain features in type 1 diabetes (dated by TCRdb to the late 2010s). Overall results and qualifications from the work: Type 1 diabetes patients showed a moderate but significant shortening of TCRB CDR3 length in all four CD4+ subsets.

Library preparation used the immunoSEQ multiplex PCR assay. The High Capacity cDNA Reverse Transcription Kit was used to reverse transcribe all of the isolated RNA, meaning that expressed TCRB transcripts were what got sequenced. In its TCRdb copy, this immuneACCESS table keeps in-frame sequences only and misses some clones. Where compared with another copy, unresolved V genes explain less than half of these, and the others have no known cause. The sample table records roughly 340,000 clones; roughly 13% of these occur just once. 0.01% of the sample comes from the top ten. These receptors lack a known antigen. Material: naive CD4+ T cells from blood. The cell subset or site label here, explained by the study, means: true naive CD4+ T cells. The receptor set was obtained from a woman under 30 with type 1 diabetes.

In this sample, this clone turned up a few times. The chain is built from TRBV28 and TRBJ1-1; TRBD1 aligns across 10 bases. Germline V gene sequence: CDR1 MDHEN, CDR2 SYDVKM. J lost 3 bases, V lost 6 bases, and 4 bases had no gene match. The CDR3 spans 14 residues. The CDR3, as DNA: TGTGCCAGCAGGAGACAGGGGGCTCACACTGAAGCTTTCTTT. It yields the protein CASRRQGAHTEAFF.

The gene calls are TRBV20-1 and TRBJ1-3; D not certain. There are 11 residues in the CDR3. Trimming took off 8 bases at V and 4 bases at J, with 9 bases between the two ends. The germline CDR1 and CDR2 sequences are DFQATT and SNEGSKA (reference sequence). CDR3 sequence: CSLRAGNTIYF. The CDR3 region has the DNA TGCAGTCTACGAGCCGGAAACACCATATATTTT.

A few counts support this clone. This chain connects TRBV28 to TRBJ2-3; TRBD2 might be the D (5 bases). The germline CDR1 and CDR2 sequences are MDHEN and SYDVKM. There are 14 residues in the CDR3. Deletions cut 3 bases from V and 4 bases from J, with 11 bases between. In DNA form, the CDR3 reads TGTGCCAGCAGTTTGGGGAGCAGTTCAGATACGCAGTATTTT. Its protein is CASSLGSSSDTQYF.

The chain links TRBV9 to TRBJ2-7; maybe TRBD1 (5 bases). The V gene lost 0 bases and the J gene lost 2 bases, with 12 bases spanning the gap. The germline gives CDR1 SGDLS, CDR2 YYNGEE. This CDR3 spans 15 amino acids. The CDR3, as DNA: TGTGCCAGCAGCGTAGCCGGACAAGGGCCCTACGAGCAGTACTTC. Protein product: CASSVAGQGPYEQYF.

This clone occurred a few times. The chain joins TRBV7-8 to TRBJ1-5; D is uncertain. Trimming shortened V by 5 bases and J by 5 bases, and 13 bases separated the two germline ends. Germline assignment: CDR1 SGHVS and CDR2 FQNEAQ. The CDR3 is 14 amino acids. The CDR3 bases are TGTGCCAGCAGCCCCGGTGGTAAAGATCAGCCCCAGCATTTT. Its translation: CASSPGGKDQPQHF.

This clone was recorded a few times. The chain recombines TRBV15 with TRBJ2-3, with 9 bases aligning to TRBD2. The CDR3 has 17 residues. The V gene's germline CDR1 is LNHNV and CDR2 YYDKDF (reference sequence). The V and J ends lost 1 base and 1 base, in that order; junction bases with no gene match: 6. CDR3 DNA sequence: TGTGCCACCAGCAGAGGGTTAGCGGGGGCCCGCACAGATACGCAGTATTTT. It codes for CATSRGLAGARTDTQYF.

This clone was observed a handful of times. Other DNA sequences within the sample encode an identical CDR3. J is TRBJ2-5 and V is TRBV30, with D hard to call. V lost 0 bases, J lost 5 bases, and 7 bases lay in between. Germline V lookup: CDR1 GTSNPN, CDR2 SVGIG (reference sequence). The CDR3 has 12 amino acids. Written as DNA, the CDR3 is TGTGCCTGGAGTGTAAGTGGCGAGACCCAGTACTTC. Its protein product is CAWSVSGETQYF.

A word on this clone: The sample contains more than one DNA sequence encoding this CDR3. This rearrangement joins TRBV7-2 to TRBJ2-7; D gene unclear. The V gene's germline CDR1 is SGHTA and CDR2 FQGNSA. V was shortened by 0 bases and J by 2 bases, with 8 bases between the two germline ends. CDR3 size: 14 residues. This chain's CDR3 is CASSLAGGTYEQYF. CDR3 DNA: TGTGCCAGCAGCTTAGCAGGCGGCACCTACGAGCAGTACTTC.

This clone was observed a handful of times. The CDR3 coding sequence is TGTGCCAGCAGCCCAGGGACAGGGAGGGGCAATCAGCCCCAGCATTTT. Its translation is CASSPGTGRGNQPQHF. This chain links TRBV4-2 with TRBJ1-5; 9 bases are shared with TRBD1. CDR1 and CDR2 from the germline V gene are LGHNA and YNFKEQ. The trim removed 4 bases at V and 2 bases at J, leaving 6 bases unmatched. CDR3 size: 16 residues.

V gene TRBV5-4 combines with J gene TRBJ1-1; 10 nucleotides line up with TRBD1. The ends lost 4 bases at V and 1 base at J; junction bases unmatched: 4. Germline CDR1 reads SGHNT; CDR2 reads YYREEE (reference sequence). CDR3 length: 15 amino acids. CDR3 coding DNA: TGTGCCAGCAGCCCGAGACAGGGGGCGAACACTGAAGCTTTCTTT. It codes for CASSPRQGANTEAFF.

The chain is built from TRBV6-4 and TRBJ1-2; D gene uncertain. Trimming shortened V by 1 base and J by 10 bases, and 10 bases separated the two germline ends. Germline V gives CDR1 MRHNA, CDR2 SNTAGT. The CDR3 is 12 amino acids. For the CDR3, the DNA is TGTGCCAGCAGTGACTACGGGAGAACCTACACCTTC. This encodes CASSDYGRTYTF.

The rearrangement links TRBV7-2 to TRBJ2-7, with a possible D match to TRBD1 (6 bases). CDR1 SGHTA and CDR2 FQGNSA come from the germline V gene. The CDR3 has 14 amino acids. With 4 bases removed from V and 3 bases from J, the gap between germline ends came to 13 bases. The CDR3 DNA reads TGTGCCAGCAGCTGGGGGCGGGCGGACTACGAGCAGTACTTC. This sequence encodes CASSWGRADYEQYF.